The clone carrying this T cell receptor beta chain was observed a few times. Its target is not known. This sample was included in a study of T cell responses to AZD1222 COVID-19 vaccine. Overall study results and limits: Females made up more of the donors, who were largely white British, and clonal diversity may have come out too low. Two AZD1222 administrations were followed by greater Spike-specific TCR breadth and depth.

Using immunoSEQ multiplex PCR, the repertoire was profiled, and TCRdb retains in-frame clones only, with some absent. In the table there are about 83,000 clones, roughly 83% of which are singletons. V was shortened by 7 bases and J by 5 bases, with 8 bases between the two germline ends. CDR1 is MNHEY, CDR2 SMNVEV, per germline (reference sequence). The CDR3 has 11 amino acids. This chain uses TRBV27 with TRBJ1-1; D is unclear. The source of this sequence is an adult in good health. The starting material was peripheral blood, obtained on day 0 of AZD1222 vaccination. The CDR3 DNA reads as TGTGCCAGCACCCTTGGGACTGAAGCTTTCTTT. Its translation: CASTLGTEAFF.